Presented here are 21 T cell receptor beta chains from one specimen sequenced in a study of T cell responses to AZD1222 COVID-19 vaccine. Here immunoSEQ multiplex PCR was the method, and the copy in TCRdb shows in-frame clones only, minus some. The top ten clones hold about 1% of a sample with about 130,000 clones, 93% of them seen once. The sequencing here drew on peripheral blood, taken on day 0 of AZD1222 vaccination. These receptors were obtained from an adult in good health.

The V call is TRBV7-9, the J call TRBJ2-7; 10 nucleotides match TRBD1. Germline CDR1 reads SEHNR; CDR2 reads FQNEAQ (reference sequence). The V and J ends lost 6 bases and 1 base, in that order; junction bases with no gene match: 12. The CDR3 sequence is 17 residues long. This CDR3 is CASSPLPGQGHSYEQYF. The DNA of the CDR3 is TGTGCCAGCAGTCCTCTCCCGGGACAGGGGCATTCCTACGAGCAGTACTTC.

The rearrangement uses TRBV5-5 and TRBJ1-6, with TRBD1 identical over 11 bases. The CDR3 sequence is 15 residues long. Looked up from germline, CDR1 is SGHKS and CDR2 is YYEKEE (reference sequence). Trimming took 1 base from V and 11 from J; bases not matched to a gene: 5. Here the CDR3 reads CASSLKGQGVAPLHF. The CDR3 coding sequence is TGTGCCAGCAGCTTGAAGGGACAGGGGGTGGCACCCCTCCACTTT.

V gene TRBV12-3 or TRBV12-4 combines with J gene TRBJ1-1; D call uncertain. Trimming took 6 bases from V and 7 from J, leaving 9 bases between them. This CDR3 is built from 11 residues. The CDR3 reads CASSPLNEAFF. As DNA, the CDR3 is TGTGCCAGCAGCCCCTTAAATGAAGCTTTCTTT.

V is TRBV10-3 and J is TRBJ1-4; unclear D gene. The ends were cut back, 6 bases at V and 3 bases at J, with 5 bases in the middle. Per the germline V gene, CDR1 is ENHRY and CDR2 is SYGVKD. The CDR3 consists of 12 residues. CDR3 sequence (DNA): TGTGCCATCAGCCAGGCTAATGAAAAACTGTTTTTT. Translation: CAISQANEKLFF.

This chain joins TRBV3-1 (or the pseudogene TRBV3-2) and TRBJ2-3; perhaps TRBD2 as D (6 bases). Germline V gene sequence: CDR1 LGHDT, CDR2 YNNKEL (reference sequence). V was clipped by 2 bases and J by 0 bases, with 18 bases between them. The CDR3 sequence is 18 residues long. The CDR3 region has the DNA TGTGCCAGCAGCCAACCATCATACCGGGACTCGAGCACAGATACGCAGTATTTT. It specifies CASSQPSYRDSSTDTQYF.

This chain links TRBV19 with TRBJ1-2; possibly TRBD1 for D (5 bases). V was clipped by 9 bases and J by 7 bases, with 18 bases between them. Germline CDR1 reads LNHDA; CDR2 reads SQIVND (reference sequence). The CDR3 spans 13 residues. For the CDR3, the DNA is TGTGCCAGCCGGGAGGGAGGGGCTCCTGGCTACACCTTC. It yields the protein CASREGGAPGYTF.

This clone was found once. The chain recombines TRBV5-6 with TRBJ1-1; 10 bases line up with TRBD1. Germline values: CDR1 SGHDT, CDR2 YYEEEE. V dropped 2 bases and J dropped 5; count of bases not matched to a gene: 6. The CDR3 length is 15 residues. The CDR3 coding sequence is TGTGCCAGCAGCTTTATAGGGGGACAGGGGACTGAAGCTTTCTTT. Protein sequence: CASSFIGGQGTEAFF. Looking up the rest from reference TRBV5-6 and TRBJ1-1 gives the full variable domain: DAGVTQSPTHLIKTRGQQVTLRCSPKSGHDTVSWYQQALGQGPQFIFQYYEEEERQRGNFPDRFSGHQFPNYSSELNVNALLLGDSALYLCASSFIGGQGTEAFFGQGTRLTVV.

V gene TRBV12-3 or TRBV12-4 combines with J gene TRBJ1-6, with D perhaps matching TRBD1 (6 bases). The CDR3 sequence is 12 residues long. V was shortened by 2 bases and J by 11 bases, with 7 bases between the two germline ends. CDR3: CASSLRGAPLHF. CDR3 coding DNA: TGTGCCAGCAGTTTAAGGGGGGCACCCCTCCACTTT.

This rearrangement joins TRBV9 to TRBJ2-7; the D gene could be TRBD1 or TRBD2 (5 bases each). The CDR3 is made up of 15 amino acids. CDR1 and CDR2 (germline): SGDLS, YYNGEE. The ends were cut back, 0 bases at V and 0 bases at J, with 10 bases in the middle. The CDR3 region is CASSVDGAYSYEQYF. For the CDR3, the DNA is TGTGCCAGCAGCGTAGACGGGGCCTACTCCTACGAGCAGTACTTC.

Worth noting for this clone: One end of the junction does not line up with germline, which may come from a read error. The chain has TRBV19 and TRBJ1-2; TRBD1 might be the D (5 bases). Germline CDR1 LNHDA, CDR2 SQIVND (reference sequence). There are 11 residues in the CDR3. The CDR3 protein is CASRDRGEETF. For the CDR3, the DNA is TGTGCCAGTAGGGATAGGGGAGAGGAGACTTTC. The full variable domain, rest sourced from reference TRBV19 and TRBJ1-2, is DGGITQSPKYLFRKEGQNVTLSCEQNLNHDAMYWYRQDPGQGLRLIYYSQIVNDFQKGDIAEGYSVSREKKESFPLTVTSAQKNPTAFYLCASRDRGEETFGSGTRLTVV.

The chain recombines TRBV3-1 (or the pseudogene TRBV3-2) with TRBJ1-1, with 7 bases matching TRBD1. V was pared by 2 bases and J by 12 bases, with 12 bases of the junction left unmatched. This CDR3 region has 14 residues. CDR1 and CDR2 from the germline V gene are LGHDT and YNNKEL (reference sequence). Here the CDR3 DNA reads TGTGCCAGCAGCCAACAGGGGGGACGTACGGGATCTTTCTTT. Translated: CASSQQGGRTGSFF.

J is TRBJ2-1 and V is TRBV15, with 8 bases identical to TRBD2. The CDR3 has 14 amino acids. The germline V gene encodes CDR1 LNHNV and CDR2 YYDKDF (reference sequence). The ends lost 3 bases at V and 8 bases at J; junction bases unmatched: 6. The CDR3 protein is CATSRSGGRDEQFF. CDR3 nucleotide sequence: TGTGCCACCAGCAGGTCGGGGGGGCGCGATGAGCAGTTCTTC.

The chain carries TRBV3-1 (or the pseudogene TRBV3-2) and TRBJ1-1; no reliable D call. This CDR3 is built from 12 residues. V lost 3 bases and J lost 6, with 8 bases in between. Looked up from germline, CDR1 is LGHDT and CDR2 is YNNKEL (reference sequence). This CDR3 reads CASSQDRSEAFF. For the CDR3, the DNA is TGTGCCAGCAGCCAGGACCGATCTGAAGCTTTCTTT.

The rearrangement uses TRBV5-4 and TRBJ1-2, with 9 bases fitting TRBD1. The germline CDR1 and CDR2 sequences are SGHNT and YYREEE (reference sequence). This CDR3 region has 13 residues. With V trimmed by 5 bases and J by 7 bases, 6 bases remained unmatched. The CDR3: CASRRTGDTGYTF. The DNA of the CDR3 is TGTGCCAGCAGGCGGACAGGGGACACTGGCTACACCTTC. The whole variable domain, filled in from reference TRBV5-4 and TRBJ1-2, reads ETGVTQSPTHLIKTRGQQVTLRCSSQSGHNTVSWYQQALGQGPQFIFQYYREEENGRGNFPPRFSGLQFPNYSSELNVNALELDDSALYLCASRRTGDTGYTFGSGTRLTVV.

The rearrangement joins TRBV5-6 to TRBJ1-2; TRBD1 is a possible D gene (5 bases). The germline CDR1 and CDR2 sequences are SGHDT and YYEEEE. The CDR3 length is 13 residues. V was trimmed by 4 bases and J by 8 bases, leaving 15 bases between them. Here the CDR3 reads CASSPGTSRGYTF. CDR3 sequence (DNA): TGTGCCAGCAGCCCGGGGACCAGTCGAGGCTACACCTTC. Full variable domain (missing parts from reference TRBV5-6 and TRBJ1-2): DAGVTQSPTHLIKTRGQQVTLRCSPKSGHDTVSWYQQALGQGPQFIFQYYEEEERQRGNFPDRFSGHQFPNYSSELNVNALLLGDSALYLCASSPGTSRGYTFGSGTRLTVV.

The chain joins TRBV11-3 to TRBJ2-5; possible D gene TRBD1, 6 bases. The CDR3 consists of 13 residues. The germline V gene encodes CDR1 SGHNT and CDR2 YENEEA. Trimming removed 5 bases at V and 3 bases at J, with 10 bases between. The CDR3 region has the DNA TGTGCCAGCAGCCGGACAGCCGAAGAGACCCAGTACTTC. This gives the protein CASSRTAEETQYF.

The V gene is TRBV7-9, the J gene TRBJ1-1; 9 bases agree with TRBD1. The CDR3 totals 17 residues. Looked up from germline, CDR1 is SEHNR and CDR2 is FQNEAQ (reference sequence). J gave up 3 bases and V 1 base, and 9 bases lay outside the gene matches. CDR3 coding DNA: TGTGCCAGCAGCTTAGACTTCCGGACAGGGGTGGACACTGAAGCTTTCTTT. This sequence encodes CASSLDFRTGVDTEAFF.

Only a few counts were recorded for this clone. The chain has TRBV5-5 and TRBJ1-2, with D unclear. CDR3 size: 14 residues. CDR1 SGHKS and CDR2 YYEKEE come from the germline V gene (reference sequence). V was pared by 2 bases and J by 0 bases, with 8 bases between. CDR3 region: CASSFAVSNYGYTF. As DNA, the CDR3 is TGTGCCAGCAGCTTTGCAGTCTCTAACTATGGCTACACCTTC.

The chain uses TRBV10-3 and TRBJ1-5; D unresolved. The V end was cut by 3 bases, the J end by 13 bases, with 13 bases between. The CDR3 runs to 12 residues. The V gene's germline CDR1 is ENHRY and CDR2 SYGVKD. The CDR3 here is CAISEGRFPQHF. In DNA form, the CDR3 reads TGTGCCATCAGTGAAGGGAGGTTCCCTCAGCATTTT.

The rearrangement joins TRBV2 to TRBJ2-6; D gene uncertain. Germline CDR1 SNHLY, CDR2 FYNNEI. Trimming removed 0 bases from V and 0 bases from J, with 6 bases in between. CDR3 length: 16 amino acids. This CDR3 is CASSEAGPSGANVLTF. As DNA, the CDR3 is TGTGCCAGCAGTGAAGCAGGGCCCTCTGGGGCCAACGTCCTGACTTTC.

The V and J genes are TRBV11-3 and TRBJ2-1; D unclear. V was pared by 3 bases and J by 6 bases, with 6 bases between. Germline V lookup: CDR1 SGHNT, CDR2 YENEEA. The CDR3 length is 12 residues. The CDR3 DNA is TGTGCCAGCAGCTTCACAGCCAATGAGCAGTTCTTC. Its protein product is CASSFTANEQFF.